These 17 T cell receptor beta chains came from one sample sequenced in a study of blood T cells in healthy people across ages. Then a second PCR, running roughly 7 to 11 cycles, was carried out with a sample-barcoded 5' primer and a J-beta primer mix. TCRdb itself ran the 5' RACE reads through MiXCR, one entry per CDR3 protein. The sample comprises roughly 800,000 distinct CDR3 sequences, roughly 50% of which are singletons, and 22% rests with the top ten. Sequencing was done on a sample of blood. The receptors were gathered from a man under 40 in good health.

A word on this clonotype: An end of the junction differs from the germline gene, which may be a read error. The V and J genes are TRBV7-7 and TRBJ1-1; no reliable D call. Looked up from germline, CDR1 is SSHAT and CDR2 is FNYEAQ (reference sequence). This CDR3 region has 13 residues. The CDR3 here is CASSSEVNTEAFF. The CDR3 DNA reads TGTGCTAGCAGCTCCGAGGTGAACACTGAAGCTTTCTTT.

This clonotype has a handful of counts. CDR3 nucleotides: TGTGCCAGCAGCCCCCAACAGACCCATAATTCACCCCTCCACTTT. Translated: CASSPQQTHNSPLHF. The gene calls are TRBV7-2 and TRBJ1-6, with no clear D. From germline, CDR1 is SGHTA and CDR2 FQGNSA. The V gene lost 5 bases and the J gene lost 5 bases, with 13 bases spanning the gap. The length of the CDR3 is 15 residues.

This clonotype was picked up a small number of times. The CDR3 nucleotides are TGTGCCAGCAGCTTGTTAGGGGGCCGGAAGTCCACAGATACGCAGTATTTT. Its translation: CASSLLGGRKSTDTQYF. This sequence joins TRBV5-6 and TRBJ2-3, with 7 nucleotides matching TRBD1. The germline CDR1 and CDR2 sequences are SGHDT and YYEEEE. There are 17 residues in the CDR3. V shed 1 base, J shed 2 bases, and the junction held 10 bases outside the gene matches.

This clonotype was seen a few times. This chain connects TRBV28 to TRBJ1-2; TRBD1 matches at 9 bases. CDR3 length equals 17 residues. Per the germline V gene, CDR1 is MDHEN and CDR2 is SYDVKM. V gave up 7 bases and J gave up 4 bases; unmatched junction bases: 16. This CDR3 reads CASMTPGQGIYSYGYTF. For the CDR3, the DNA is TGTGCCAGCATGACCCCGGGACAGGGAATCTATAGCTATGGCTACACCTTC.

This clonotype was counted a single time. The chain combines TRBV13 with TRBJ1-2, with D perhaps TRBD1 (6 bases). Trimming left V 1 base short and J 5 bases short, with 17 bases between. The germline V gene has CDR1 PRHDT and CDR2 FYEKMQ (reference sequence). CDR3 length: 16 amino acids. The CDR3 DNA reads TGTGCCAGCAGCTTAGAGGGGGGACATACTGATTATGGCTACACCTTC. This gives the protein CASSLEGGHTDYGYTF.

This clonotype was picked up a small number of times. This chain connects TRBV29-1 to TRBJ2-3; TRBD2 matches 10 bases. V lost 0 bases to trimming and J lost 2 bases; unmatched junction nucleotides: 14. The CDR3 consists of 19 residues. Germline CDR1 is SQVTM and CDR2 is ANQGSEA. This CDR3 reads CSVEDNLAGESLHTDTQYF. The CDR3 DNA reads as TGCAGCGTTGAAGATAACCTAGCGGGAGAGAGCCTTCACACAGATACGCAGTATTTT.

The chain links TRBV12-3 or TRBV12-4 to TRBJ2-3; 9 nucleotides match TRBD1. The junction had 2 bases not matched to a gene; V was cut back by 3 bases and J by 4 bases. The CDR3 runs to 14 residues. The CDR3 coding sequence is TGTGCCAGCAGTTTTAGACAGGGGGCAGATACGCAGTATTTT. Protein: CASSFRQGADTQYF.

Points on this clonotype: Sequence at one end of the junction differs from germline and may be a read error. The V gene is TRBV13, the J gene TRBJ1-2; D gene ambiguous. Germline V gives CDR1 PRHDT, CDR2 FYEKMQ (reference sequence). This CDR3 is built from 13 residues. CDR3 sequence reads: CANSLKPNYGYTF. DNA of the CDR3: TGTGCCAACAGCTTAAAGCCCAACTATGGCTACACCTTC.

The genes are TRBV4-1 and TRBJ2-5; TRBD1 agrees at 7 bases. J was trimmed by 11 bases and V by 1 base; bases with no gene match: 13. CDR1 is MGHRA, CDR2 YSYEKL, per germline. This CDR3 has 15 amino acids. The CDR3 DNA sequence: TGCGCCAGCAGCCAAGTCCAGACAGGGCTCAATGAGCAGTACTTC. It is translated as CASSQVQTGLNEQYF.

The CDR3 sequence is CASSMVQDYGQPQHF. The CDR3 DNA follows: TGTGCCAGTAGTATGGTTCAGGATTATGGGCAGCCCCAGCATTTT. The V and J genes are TRBV19 and TRBJ1-5; D gene unclear. The CDR3 consists of 15 residues. Trimming cost V 3 bases and J 7 bases, with 16 bases left between them. CDR1 and CDR2 from the germline V gene are LNHDA and SQIVND (reference sequence). The entire variable domain, with the rest obtained from reference TRBV19 and TRBJ1-5, is as follows: DGGITQSPKYLFRKEGQNVTLSCEQNLNHDAMYWYRQDPGQGLRLIYYSQIVNDFQKGDIAEGYSVSREKKESFPLTVTSAQKNPTAFYLCASSMVQDYGQPQHFGDGTRLSIL.

The CDR3 loop reads CSSLTGNEQFF. DNA for the CDR3: TGCAGCTCCCTAACAGGAAATGAGCAGTTCTTC. The chain combines TRBV29-1 with TRBJ2-1; D is possibly TRBD1 (5 bases). The germline V and J ends were trimmed by 8 bases and 7 bases, with 12 bases remaining between them. Germline V gene data show CDR1 as SQVTM and CDR2 as ANQGSEA. CDR3 length: 11 amino acids.

This clonotype was seen more than once but under ten times. This chain links TRBV28 with TRBJ2-7; 8 nucleotides line up with TRBD2. Germline CDR1 and CDR2: MDHEN and SYDVKM. The CDR3 is 16 amino acids. With 5 bases clipped from V and 2 bases from J, the junction kept 11 bases outside the gene matches. Written as DNA, the CDR3 is TGTGCCAGCAGTGCCGGGGGGGGACTCCTAACCTACGAGCAGTACTTC. As protein: CASSAGGGLLTYEQYF.

This clonotype came up a few times. This chain joins TRBV14 and TRBJ2-5; TRBD2 aligns across 12 bases. This CDR3 is 15 amino acids long. With V trimmed by 1 base and J by 5 bases, 2 bases remained unmatched. Germline assignment: CDR1 SGHDN and CDR2 FVKESK. The CDR3: CASSQGTSGAETQYF. The CDR3, as DNA: TGTGCCAGCAGCCAAGGGACTAGCGGGGCGGAGACCCAGTACTTC.

This clonotype was seen more than once but under ten times. The chain couples TRBV9 to TRBJ2-3, with a possible D match to TRBD2 (5 bases). The germline gives CDR1 SGDLS, CDR2 YYNGEE. The CDR3 is 15 residues long. V was trimmed by 2 bases and J by 3 bases, leaving 13 bases between them. The CDR3 protein is CASSVWEKGTDTQYF. DNA for the CDR3: TGTGCCAGCAGCGTCTGGGAGAAAGGTACAGATACGCAGTATTTT.

The chain links TRBV10-2 to TRBJ2-7; 8 bases match TRBD2. Germline V gives CDR1 WSHSY, CDR2 SAAADI. There are 14 residues in the CDR3. V lost 3 bases and J lost 3; bases outside the gene matches: 4. The CDR3 DNA follows: TGCGCCAGCAGTGAAAGGGGACTAGACTACGAGCAGTACTTC. Its translation: CASSERGLDYEQYF.

The chain combines TRBV20-1 with TRBJ2-3, with 9 bases that match TRBD2. With 3 bases clipped from V and 1 base from J, the junction kept 8 bases outside the gene matches. The CDR3 totals 16 residues. Germline CDR1 reads DFQATT; CDR2 reads SNEGSKA (reference sequence). This chain's CDR3 is CSASWRGGVGTDTQYF. The CDR3 nucleotides are TGCAGTGCTAGTTGGCGGGGGGGCGTCGGCACAGATACGCAGTATTTT.

The chain uses TRBV12-3 or TRBV12-4 and TRBJ2-5; D ambiguous. The J call may be incorrect, as the DNA end agrees better with TRBJ2-7. This CDR3 has 13 residues. CDR3 region: CASRASGPYEQYF. DNA of the CDR3: TGTGCCAGCAGGGCCTCGGGTCCCTACGAGCAGTACTTC.